Detailed here is one TCR beta chain. This entry is derived from a study of shared clonotypes between healthy human individuals. This CDR3 has 16 amino acids. Germline V gene data show CDR1 as ENHRY and CDR2 as SYGVKD. V was trimmed by 5 bases and J by 9 bases, leaving 23 bases between them. As originally analysed: Filtering was not the same, since immunoSEQ gave junction-only sequences without quality scores. The method was immunoSEQ multiplex PCR; TCRdb's version includes in-frame clones alone and lacks a portion of them. For V, J and clone size, that table is used; D and trimming come from the DNA. The table lists 500,000 to 700,000 clones, 85% to 95% of them singletons. In the naive CD8 group, cells lacked CD45RO and were positively selected for CCR7, so terminally differentiated effector memory CD45RA+ cells were left out. Every one of the donors was a Caucasian adult that lived in Nashville, Tennessee.

Sample: naive CD8+ T cells sorted from blood. V usage is TRBV10-3 and J usage is TRBJ2-1; D possibly corresponds to TRBD2 (6 bases). This clonotype originated in a young woman in good health. Written as DNA, the CDR3 is TGTGCCATCAGTAACGGACGGGGCTCGCAGGAGGGTGAGCAGTTCTTC. Residues: CAISNGRGSQEGEQFF.